The next 26 T cell receptor beta chains were all read from a single sample in a study of blood T cell repertoires in COVID-19. Using immunoSEQ multiplex PCR, the repertoire was profiled, and TCRdb retains in-frame clones only, with some absent. This sample yields about 98,000 clones, of which roughly 86% are seen a single time; about 2.9% belongs to the top ten. Sequencing used peripheral blood. Receptors originate from a man aged 45-60 years with active or convalescent COVID-19.

The gene calls are TRBV11-2 and TRBJ1-4; TRBD1 matches at 9 bases. CDR1 is SGHAT and CDR2 is FQNNGV in the germline V gene. The CDR3 covers 14 residues. V shed 6 bases, J shed 7 bases, and the junction held 6 bases outside the gene matches. In nucleotides, the CDR3 is TGTGCCAGCAGGACAGGGGGAACAGCTGAAAAACTGTTTTTT. The encoded protein is CASRTGGTAEKLFF.

V is TRBV11-2 and J is TRBJ1-1; D remains ambiguous. Trimming cost V 5 bases and J 1 base, with 8 bases left between them. The CDR3 is 13 amino acids. Germline V gene sequence: CDR1 SGHAT, CDR2 FQNNGV. Here the CDR3 DNA reads TGTGCCAGCAGCATACAACAGAACACTGAAGCTTTCTTT. It is translated as CASSIQQNTEAFF.

The count of this clone is one. This chain joins TRBV19 and TRBJ1-1; a weak D match, TRBD1 (6 bases). Trimming took off 7 bases at V and 1 base at J, with 13 bases between the two ends. Germline assignment: CDR1 LNHDA and CDR2 SQIVND (reference sequence). The CDR3 runs 14 residues. This CDR3 is CASTPGHQNTEAFF. The DNA of the CDR3 is TGTGCCAGTACTCCGGGACACCAGAACACTGAAGCTTTCTTT. Variable domain in full (rest from reference TRBV19 and TRBJ1-1): DGGITQSPKYLFRKEGQNVTLSCEQNLNHDAMYWYRQDPGQGLRLIYYSQIVNDFQKGDIAEGYSVSREKKESFPLTVTSAQKNPTAFYLCASTPGHQNTEAFFGQGTRLTVV.

The chain has TRBV18 and TRBJ1-6; D not resolved. CDR1 is KGHSH, CDR2 LQKENI, per germline. V was shortened by 3 bases and J by 7 bases, with 7 bases between the two germline ends. The CDR3 is 13 residues long. CDR3 bases: TGTGCCAGCTCACCGGCCCAAAATTCACCCCTCCACTTT. Amino acid sequence: CASSPAQNSPLHF.

The chain is built from TRBV28 and TRBJ1-5; TRBD1 is a possible D gene (5 bases). The ends were cut back, 5 bases at V and 4 bases at J, with 15 bases in the middle. The CDR3 extends over 15 amino acids. CDR1 is MDHEN and CDR2 is SYDVKM in the germline V gene. The CDR3 sequence: CASSAGPSLNQPQHF. In DNA form, the CDR3 reads TGTGCCAGCAGTGCGGGGCCCAGTCTTAATCAGCCCCAGCATTTT.

This clone was found once. The chain uses TRBV18 and TRBJ1-3; TRBD1 is a possible D gene (5 bases). CDR1 and CDR2 (germline): KGHSH, LQKENI. The CDR3 consists of 15 residues. Trimming pared 3 bases from V and 4 bases from J, leaving 13 bases between. The CDR3 here is CASSPQDSIGNTIYF. The CDR3 region has the DNA TGTGCCAGCTCACCTCAAGACAGCATCGGAAACACCATATATTTT.

This chain uses TRBV5-1 with TRBJ2-3; TRBD1 agrees at 9 bases. Germline V gives CDR1 SGHRS, CDR2 YFSETQ. This CDR3 region has 15 residues. J lost 6 bases, V lost 4 bases, and 9 bases had no gene match. The CDR3 nucleotides read TGCGCCAGCAGCCCGGGACAGGGAATGGGTGATACGCAGTATTTT. It is translated as CASSPGQGMGDTQYF.

This clone was counted a few times. V gene TRBV10-2 combines with J gene TRBJ1-1; no reliable D call. V dropped 7 bases and J dropped 1 base, with 16 bases sitting between them. Germline V gives CDR1 WSHSY, CDR2 SAAADI. CDR3 length equals 15 residues. DNA of the CDR3: TGCGCCAGCACCGGGATACTTAGCAGGAACACTGAAGCTTTCTTT. Translating gives CASTGILSRNTEAFF.

This chain uses TRBV27 with TRBJ2-1; 10 nucleotides line up with TRBD2. Trimming at V came to 7 bases and at J to 6 bases, leaving 9 bases not matched to a gene. The CDR3 spans 15 residues. Looked up from germline, CDR1 is MNHEY and CDR2 is SMNVEV (reference sequence). The CDR3 bases are TGTGCCAGCAACCCCCCGGGACTAGCGATCAATGAGCAGTTCTTC. Residues: CASNPPGLAINEQFF.

This clone was found once. The V gene is TRBV11-2, the J gene TRBJ2-2, with unresolved D. CDR1 is SGHAT and CDR2 is FQNNGV in the germline V gene. The CDR3 consists of 16 residues. V was cut by 5 bases and J by 0 bases, with 13 bases left in between. The CDR3 protein is CASSAQFTTNTGELFF. Written as DNA, the CDR3 is TGTGCCAGCAGCGCACAGTTTACCACGAACACCGGGGAGCTGTTTTTT.

This clone was counted between two and nine times. The CDR3 nucleotides are TGTGCCAGCAGCTTCCCGGACAAGGGGTACAATGAGCAGTTCTTC. Its protein is CASSFPDKGYNEQFF. The rearrangement joins TRBV28 to TRBJ2-1, with D maybe TRBD1 (5 bases). Trimming left V 6 bases short and J 4 bases short, with 16 bases between. CDR1 is MDHEN and CDR2 is SYDVKM in the germline V gene. This CDR3 has 15 amino acids. Combining the CDR3 with reference TRBV28 and TRBJ2-1 gives the whole variable domain DVKVTQSSRYLVKRTGEKVFLECVQDMDHENMFWYRQDPGLGLRLIYFSYDVKMKEKGDIPEGYSVSREKKERFSLILESASTNQTSMYLCASSFPDKGYNEQFFGPGTRLTVL.

The chain has TRBV20-1 and TRBJ1-6; TRBD1 matches 7 bases. CDR1 and CDR2 (germline): DFQATT, SNEGSKA (reference sequence). The CDR3 is 14 amino acids. V was clipped by 3 bases and J by 6 bases; unmatched bases: 5. The CDR3 here is CSASGSGGNSPLHF. The CDR3 DNA reads as TGCAGTGCTAGTGGTTCAGGGGGTAATTCACCCCTCCACTTT.

This clone has just one count. V and J are TRBV2 and TRBJ1-1; D possibly corresponds to TRBD1 (5 bases). The germline V and J ends were trimmed by 3 bases and 0 bases, with 17 bases remaining between them. Looked up from germline, CDR1 is SNHLY and CDR2 is FYNNEI. This CDR3 region has 17 residues. The CDR3 region is CASSDWGRGLMNTEAFF. The CDR3 DNA is TGTGCCAGCAGTGATTGGGGGAGGGGCCTTATGAACACTGAAGCTTTCTTT.

The chain links TRBV5-1 to TRBJ1-6; D unresolved. This CDR3 contains 16 residues. Germline CDR1 and CDR2: SGHRS and YFSETQ. V lost 4 bases, J lost 9 bases, and 20 bases lay in between. Written as DNA, the CDR3 is TGCGCCAGCAGCCCAATCCCCGAGGGCAAGGTTTCACCCCTCCACTTT. It translates to CASSPIPEGKVSPLHF.

This rearrangement joins TRBV27 to TRBJ1-4, with D possibly matching TRBD1 (5 bases). Trimming removed 6 bases from V and 5 bases from J, with 16 bases in between. Germline assignment: CDR1 MNHEY and CDR2 SMNVEV (reference sequence). The CDR3 has 15 amino acids. The CDR3 loop reads CASRTGKVVNEKLFF. CDR3 nucleotides: TGTGCCAGCAGAACAGGAAAGGTGGTAAATGAAAAACTGTTTTTT.

This clone was observed a single time. CDR3 in DNA: TGTGCCTCCCGGGACATGGGGGAAAAACTGTTTTTT. Translating it yields CASRDMGEKLFF. This chain connects TRBV19 to TRBJ1-4; D is possibly TRBD1 (6 bases). Germline loops: CDR1 LNHDA, CDR2 SQIVND (reference sequence). The length of the CDR3 is 12 residues. Trimming pared 11 bases from V and 8 bases from J, leaving 15 bases between.

This clone was seen more than once but under ten times. The CDR3 here is CASSEIQGAHEQFF. The CDR3 DNA is TGTGCCAGCAGTGAGATACAGGGGGCCCATGAGCAGTTCTTC. V gene TRBV6-1 combines with J gene TRBJ2-1; 9 nucleotides match TRBD1. Germline CDR1 reads MNHNS; CDR2 reads SASEGT. The CDR3 consists of 14 residues. The junction had 5 bases not matched to a gene; V was cut back by 3 bases and J by 8 bases.

V gene TRBV6-2 or TRBV6-3 combines with J gene TRBJ2-5; D perhaps matches TRBD2 (6 bases). The germline V and J ends were trimmed by 4 bases and 2 bases, with 11 bases remaining between them. CDR1 is MNHEY and CDR2 is SVGEGT in the germline V gene. The CDR3 runs to 14 residues. The CDR3 sequence is CASSSTSRQETQYF. DNA of the CDR3: TGTGCCAGCAGTTCAACTAGCAGACAAGAGACCCAGTACTTC.

This sequence joins TRBV4-1 and TRBJ2-5; TRBD2 is a possible D gene (7 bases). Trimming took off 0 bases at V and 9 bases at J, with 14 bases between the two ends. The germline gives CDR1 MGHRA, CDR2 YSYEKL. The CDR3 sequence is 14 residues long. In DNA form, the CDR3 reads TGCGCCAGCAGCCAAGATAGGGGGGGGAAAGCCCAGTACTTC. Protein sequence: CASSQDRGGKAQYF.

The chain couples TRBV29-1 to TRBJ2-1; D may be TRBD1 (6 bases). The V end lost 3 bases, the J end lost 0 bases, and 9 bases lay between the germline ends. CDR1 SQVTM and CDR2 ANQGSEA come from the germline V gene. The CDR3 sequence is 14 residues long. As DNA, the CDR3 is TGCAGCGTTGATCAACAGGGCTCCTACAATGAGCAGTTCTTC. It specifies CSVDQQGSYNEQFF.

J is TRBJ2-3 and V is TRBV12-3 or TRBV12-4; no clear D. CDR3 length equals 13 residues. V lost 3 bases and J lost 0, with 4 bases in between. CDR3 protein: CASSFGSTDTQYF. As DNA, the CDR3 is TGTGCCAGCAGTTTTGGCAGCACAGATACGCAGTATTTT.

The CDR3 DNA follows: TGTGCCAGCAGCTTACTAGCGGACACTGAGCAGTTCTTC. Amino acids: CASSLLADTEQFF. V usage is TRBV7-2 and J usage is TRBJ2-1; 7 bases match TRBD2. The CDR3 runs to 13 residues. With V trimmed by 2 bases and J by 9 bases, 4 bases remained unmatched. CDR1 and CDR2 from the germline V gene are SGHTA and FQGNSA.

V and J are TRBV6-6 and TRBJ2-1; TRBD1 might be the D (5 bases). The V end lost 6 bases, the J end lost 0 bases, and 9 bases lay between the germline ends. This CDR3 is built from 14 residues. Germline V CDR1 and CDR2: MNHNY, SVGAGI (reference sequence). CDR3 protein: CASSLQGSYNEQFF. The DNA for the CDR3 is TGTGCCAGCAGCCTCCAGGGCTCCTACAATGAGCAGTTCTTC.

J is TRBJ2-1 and V is TRBV7-2; a weak D match, TRBD1 (6 bases). CDR3 size: 14 residues. Germline V gene data show CDR1 as SGHTA and CDR2 as FQGNSA. V gave up 3 bases and J gave up 7 bases, with 13 bases separating them. This chain's CDR3 is CASSLNRVGNEQFF. The DNA for the CDR3 is TGTGCCAGCAGCTTGAACAGGGTCGGAAATGAGCAGTTCTTC.

This sequence joins TRBV7-2 and TRBJ1-2, with 7 bases identical to TRBD1. V dropped 5 bases and J dropped 4; count of bases not matched to a gene: 4. The CDR3 runs 13 residues. From germline, CDR1 is SGHTA and CDR2 FQGNSA. The CDR3 is CASSPGQRYGYTF. CDR3 sequence (DNA): TGTGCCAGCAGCCCGGGACAGCGCTATGGCTACACCTTC.

V is TRBV7-2 and J is TRBJ2-1, with 7 bases aligning to TRBD1. The CDR3 loop spans 16 amino acids. The V segment lost 2 bases and the J segment 3 bases; nucleotides outside the gene matches: 7. In germline, CDR1 is SGHTA, CDR2 FQGNSA. The CDR3 reads CASSLTPDRNYNEQFF. CDR3 coding DNA: TGTGCCAGCAGCTTAACACCGGACAGGAACTACAATGAGCAGTTCTTC.